The source of this T cell receptor (beta chain) is a study of CD8 T cells in Susac syndrome. Overall study findings and caveats: The study's TCR sequencing and HLA analysis covered a relatively small number of individuals, and the study acknowledged this.

The V gene lost 3 bases and the J gene lost 0 bases, with 6 bases spanning the gap. The CDR3 sequence is 15 residues long. CDR1 and CDR2 from the germline V gene are MRHNA and SNTAGT. Relapsing-remitting disease, either stable or active, was present in the multiple sclerosis controls, who were treatment-naive patients. TEMRA cells were FACS-enriched, with CD8+ and CD4+ T cells isolated negatively. The RNA input was roughly 0.45 to 1 ug, and it was reverse transcribed with random hexamers. TCRdb called the immunoSEQ multiplex PCR reads again in MiXCR, with one record for every CDR3 protein. The table has 200,000 to 250,000 distinct CDR3 sequences, roughly 94% seen once. A note on this clonotype: What it recognizes is unknown.

This sequence originates from a human donor with multiple sclerosis. The chain is built from TRBV6-4 and TRBJ1-6, with TRBD1 as a possible D gene (5 bases). Sequenced material: CD4+ T cells from PBMCs. The CDR3 region is CASSEGLSYNSPLHF. In nucleotides, the CDR3 is TGTGCCAGCAGTGAGGGGCTCTCCTATAATTCACCCCTCCACTTT.